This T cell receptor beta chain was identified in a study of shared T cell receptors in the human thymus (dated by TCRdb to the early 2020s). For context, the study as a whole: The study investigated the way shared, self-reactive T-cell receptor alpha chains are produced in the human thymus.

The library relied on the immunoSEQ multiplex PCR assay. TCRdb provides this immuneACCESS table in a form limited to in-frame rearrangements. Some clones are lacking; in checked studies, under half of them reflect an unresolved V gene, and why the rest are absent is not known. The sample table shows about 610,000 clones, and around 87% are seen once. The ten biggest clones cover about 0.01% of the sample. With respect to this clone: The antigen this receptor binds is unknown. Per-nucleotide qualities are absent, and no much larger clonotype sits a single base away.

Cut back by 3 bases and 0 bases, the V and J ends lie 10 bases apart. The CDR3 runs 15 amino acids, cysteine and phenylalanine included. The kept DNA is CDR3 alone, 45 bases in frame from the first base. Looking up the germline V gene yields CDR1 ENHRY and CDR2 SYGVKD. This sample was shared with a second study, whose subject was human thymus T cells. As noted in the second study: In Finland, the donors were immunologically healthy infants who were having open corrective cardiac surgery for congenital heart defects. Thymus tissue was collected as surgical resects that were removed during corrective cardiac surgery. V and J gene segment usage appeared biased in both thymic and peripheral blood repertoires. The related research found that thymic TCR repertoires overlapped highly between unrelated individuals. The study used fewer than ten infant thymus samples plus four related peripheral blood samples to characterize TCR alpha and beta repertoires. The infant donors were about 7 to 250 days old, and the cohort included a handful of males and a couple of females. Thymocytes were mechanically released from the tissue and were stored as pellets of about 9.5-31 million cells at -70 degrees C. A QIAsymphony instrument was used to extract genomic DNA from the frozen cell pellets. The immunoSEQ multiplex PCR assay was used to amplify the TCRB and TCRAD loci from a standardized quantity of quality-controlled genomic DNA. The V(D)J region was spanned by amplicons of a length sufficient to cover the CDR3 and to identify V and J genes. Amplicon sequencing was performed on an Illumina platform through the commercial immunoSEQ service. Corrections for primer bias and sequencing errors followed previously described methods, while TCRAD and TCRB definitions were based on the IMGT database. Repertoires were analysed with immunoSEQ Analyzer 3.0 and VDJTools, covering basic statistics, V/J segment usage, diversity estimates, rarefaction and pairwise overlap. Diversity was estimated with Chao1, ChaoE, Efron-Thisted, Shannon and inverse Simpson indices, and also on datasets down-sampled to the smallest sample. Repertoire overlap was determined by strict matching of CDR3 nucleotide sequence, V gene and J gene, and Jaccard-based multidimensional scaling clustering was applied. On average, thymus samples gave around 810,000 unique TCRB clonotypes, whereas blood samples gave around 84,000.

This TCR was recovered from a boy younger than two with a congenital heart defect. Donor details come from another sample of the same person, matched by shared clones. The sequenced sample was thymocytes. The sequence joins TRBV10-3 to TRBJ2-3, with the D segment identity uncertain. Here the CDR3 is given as CAISDGQKSTDTQYF. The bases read TGTGCCATCAGTGATGGGCAGAAAAGCACAGATACGCAGTATTTT.